Presented here are 13 T cell receptor beta chains from one specimen sequenced in a study of T cells in Graves' hyperthyroidism and ophthalmopathy. TCR beta CDR3 sequences were amplified from RNA transcripts. In the first-round RT-PCR of the TCR CDR3, the HTBI primer set was used. Using its own MiXCR run on the multiplex PCR reads, TCRdb lists one record per CDR3 protein. The sample records 470,000 or so distinct CDR3 sequences, around 21% being singletons. Sequencing input: blood. The receptors derive from a man aged 18 to 35 with Graves' hyperthyroidism.

This clonotype was recorded many times. The V and J genes are TRBV12-3 or TRBV12-4 and TRBJ1-1; TRBD1 matches 7 bases. This CDR3 has 12 amino acids. V lost 7 bases to trimming and J lost 6 bases; unmatched junction nucleotides: 5. CDR3 DNA sequence: TGTGCCAGCACCGAGGGGGCCGCTGAAGCTTTCTTT. It is translated as CASTEGAAEAFF.

Only a few counts were recorded for this clonotype. The genes are TRBV19 and TRBJ2-7, with D perhaps matching TRBD2 (6 bases). Trimming stripped 1 base from V and 2 bases from J, with 12 bases between. The CDR3 is made up of 15 amino acids. Germline V gene data show CDR1 as LNHDA and CDR2 as SQIVND (reference sequence). The CDR3 region has the DNA TGTGCCAGTAGTATAGGGGGGGAACCCCCCTACGAGCAGTACTTC. Protein: CASSIGGEPPYEQYF.

At least ten counts were recorded for this clonotype. V gene TRBV7-9 combines with J gene TRBJ2-7; D possibly corresponds to TRBD2 (6 bases). The CDR3 totals 14 residues. The germline V and J ends were trimmed by 1 base and 7 bases, with 14 bases remaining between them. Germline V CDR1 and CDR2: SEHNR, FQNEAQ (reference sequence). In DNA, the CDR3 is TGTGCCAGCAGCTTAGGCATTCTCGGGGGTGAGCAGTACTTC. Translating gives CASSLGILGGEQYF.

This clonotype was seen repeatedly, ten times or more. This chain uses TRBV28 with TRBJ2-7; TRBD1 matches 12 bases. V shed 6 bases, J shed 5 bases, and the junction held 5 bases outside the gene matches. Germline CDR1 is MDHEN and CDR2 is SYDVKM. CDR3 length: 14 amino acids. CDR3 bases: TGTGCCAGCAGGTCCGGGACAGGGGGCCACGAGCAGTACTTC. It translates to CASRSGTGGHEQYF. Full variable domain (outside the CDR3, taken from reference TRBV28 and TRBJ2-7): DVKVTQSSRYLVKRTGEKVFLECVQDMDHENMFWYRQDPGLGLRLIYFSYDVKMKEKGDIPEGYSVSREKKERFSLILESASTNQTSMYLCASRSGTGGHEQYFGPGTRLTVT.

This clonotype was seen ten or more times. V gene TRBV5-1 combines with J gene TRBJ1-2, with D unresolved. This CDR3 is built from 14 residues. Trimming stripped 6 bases from V and 3 bases from J, with 15 bases between. Germline V CDR1 and CDR2: SGHRS, YFSETQ. The CDR3 loop is CASTLTVGDYGYTF. Written as DNA, the CDR3 is TGCGCCAGCACCCTAACAGTGGGCGACTATGGCTACACCTTC.

The CDR3 loop is CASSARQGYEQYF. In DNA, the CDR3 is TGTGCCAGCAGTGCGCGCCAGGGGTACGAGCAGTACTTC. The chain links TRBV12-3 or TRBV12-4 to TRBJ2-7; D may be TRBD1 (6 bases). Trimming removed 5 bases at V and 4 bases at J, with 12 bases between. This CDR3 comprises 13 residues.

This clonotype occurred many times. The chain recombines TRBV19 with TRBJ2-7; TRBD1 agrees at 8 bases. After removal of 10 bases from V and 2 bases from J, the junction contained 7 bases not matched to a gene. Germline CDR1 LNHDA, CDR2 SQIVND (reference sequence). This CDR3 has 13 residues. The DNA of the CDR3 is TGTGCCACATCGACAGGGGCGACCTACGAGCAGTACTTC. This codes for CATSTGATYEQYF. The full variable domain, completed using reference TRBV19 and TRBJ2-7, is DGGITQSPKYLFRKEGQNVTLSCEQNLNHDAMYWYRQDPGQGLRLIYYSQIVNDFQKGDIAEGYSVSREKKESFPLTVTSAQKNPTAFYLCATSTGATYEQYFGPGTRLTVT.

This clonotype was recorded many times. The rearrangement links TRBV28 to TRBJ1-1, with a possible D match to TRBD1 (6 bases). The CDR3 covers 14 residues. Germline V CDR1 and CDR2: MDHEN, SYDVKM. The V and J ends lost 8 bases and 0 bases respectively, with 13 bases between them. For the CDR3, the DNA is TGTGCCAGCGTTCGAGGGACATTGAACACTGAAGCTTTCTTT. Residues: CASVRGTLNTEAFF. Combining the CDR3 with reference TRBV28 and TRBJ1-1 gives the whole variable domain DVKVTQSSRYLVKRTGEKVFLECVQDMDHENMFWYRQDPGLGLRLIYFSYDVKMKEKGDIPEGYSVSREKKERFSLILESASTNQTSMYLCASVRGTLNTEAFFGQGTRLTVV.

Comment on this clonotype: A much larger clone sits a single nucleotide away, making a read error possible. The chain links TRBV5-1 to TRBJ2-2; D uncertain. The CDR3 sequence is 16 residues long. Germline V gene data show CDR1 as SGHRS and CDR2 as YFSETQ. CDR3 region: CVSSLWDESITGELFF. As DNA, the CDR3 is TGCGTCAGCAGCTTGTGGGATGAGTCCATCACCGGGGAGCTGTTTTTT.

At least ten counts were recorded for this clonotype. V and J are TRBV24-1 and TRBJ1-1; 9 positions agree with TRBD1. This CDR3 has 14 residues. CDR1 and CDR2 (germline): KGHDR, SFDVKD. The V gene end was trimmed by 7 bases and the J gene end by 6 bases; junction bases not matched to a gene: 8. The CDR3 DNA reads as TGTGCCACCAGGGGGACAGGGAATAGCGCTGAAGCTTTCTTT. Translation: CATRGTGNSAEAFF.

J is TRBJ2-2 and V is TRBV12-3 or TRBV12-4; 7 bases align to TRBD1. This CDR3 has 14 amino acids. Trimming cost V 6 bases and J 7 bases; bases outside gene matches: 8. The CDR3 coding sequence is TGTGCCAGCAGCCCCAGGGGGAAGGACGGGGAGCTGTTTTTT. This codes for CASSPRGKDGELFF.

J is TRBJ2-7 and V is TRBV5-4; the D is unclear. Germline CDR1 and CDR2: SGHNT and YYREEE (reference sequence). The V end lost 0 bases, the J end lost 6 bases, and 16 bases lay between the germline ends. The CDR3 consists of 15 residues. CDR3 sequence (DNA): TGTGCCAGCAGCTTGGAAGGACCGAGATCCCTCGAGCAGTACTTC. Its protein product is CASSLEGPRSLEQYF.

This clonotype was picked up a small number of times. The CDR3 DNA sequence: TGCAGTGCTAGCCGGTCATTCTATGGCTACACCTTC. As protein: CSASRSFYGYTF. The V and J genes are TRBV20-1 and TRBJ1-2; D gene uncertain. CDR3 size: 12 residues. V lost 3 bases and J 4 bases, leaving 9 bases between the germline ends. CDR1 and CDR2 (germline): DFQATT, SNEGSKA (reference sequence).